Shown below are 2 T cell receptor beta chains from a single sample sequenced in a study of human T cells and chemical hapten exposure. The time point is: patch test 3, about 24 weeks after DPC sensitization. The treatment denotes: therapeutic diphenylcyclopropenone sensitization with weekly scalp DPC. From the RACE reads, TCRdb called clonotypes with MiXCR, one entry per CDR3 protein. In the table there are some 110,000 distinct CDR3 sequences, over 9% of which are singletons. Sequenced material: whole blood, taken in connection with sensitization to the hapten diphenylcyclopropenone (DPC). Source of these receptors: a woman in her fifties or sixties with alopecia areata. Some clones in this sample may be carry-over from other donors' samples.

This clonotype appeared a few times. V and J are TRBV7-3 and TRBJ2-5; 7 bases match TRBD2. The V gene's germline CDR1 is SGHTA and CDR2 FQGTGA. V lost 3 bases, J lost 3 bases, and 4 bases stayed unmatched. This CDR3 region has 14 residues. CDR3 nucleotide sequence: TGTGCCAGCAGCTTGGGGGGGACGGAAGAGACCCAGTACTTC. The encoded protein is CASSLGGTEETQYF. The whole variable domain, remainder taken from reference TRBV7-3 and TRBJ2-5, is GAGVSQTPSNKVTEKGKYVELRCDPISGHTALYWYRQSLGQGPEFLIYFQGTGAADDSGLPNDRFFAVRPEGSVSTLKIQRTERGDSAVYLCASSLGGTEETQYFGPGTRLLVL.

The chain combines TRBV7-2 with TRBJ2-3; TRBD1 is a possible D gene (5 bases). This CDR3 spans 15 amino acids. Per the germline V gene, CDR1 is SGHTA and CDR2 is FQGNSA. V was clipped by 4 bases and J by 6 bases, with 17 bases between them. This chain's CDR3 is CASSYSRTIPDTQYF. Here the CDR3 DNA reads TGTGCCAGCAGCTACTCTCGGACAATTCCGGATACGCAGTATTTT.